This T cell receptor (beta chain) was identified in a study of shared clonotypes between healthy human individuals. Study-wide context: CD4 naive cells filled three plates per donor, CD4 memory three, CD8 naive two and CD8 memory one. General observations from the study: The expectation was that sequencing depth would affect clonotype sharing among donors.

How the authors handled the data: ImmunoSEQ output lacked quality scores and full-length reads, limiting matched filtering. TCRdb's copy holds only in-frame clones and misses some; the assay was immunoSEQ multiplex PCR. V and J calls and clone size follow that table, whereas D and trimming were derived from the DNA. This sample has nearly 1 million clones; roughly 72% occur once, and the top ten carry over 1.3%. The germline V and J ends were trimmed by 0 bases and 2 bases, with 12 bases remaining between them. The length of the CDR3 is 16 residues. Germline CDR1 reads SGHRS; CDR2 reads YFSETQ. On this clone itself: Its antigen remains unidentified.

The sequence came from a man aged 18 to 29 in good health. The rearrangement links TRBV5-1 to TRBJ2-4; perhaps TRBD1 as D (5 bases). The sample consisted of memory CD4+ T cells sorted from blood. Indicated subset: CD45RA-negative fraction. CDR3 sequence reads: CASSLEPGITKNIQYF. CDR3 in DNA: TGCGCCAGCAGCTTGGAGCCAGGGATCACCAAAAACATTCAGTACTTC.